The following is a T cell receptor (beta chain) sequence with its context. Measured with immunoSEQ multiplex PCR; TCRdb has only the in-frame clones, and not every one. The sample gives almost 300,000 clones, approximately 86% of which show up once; roughly 1.3% is in the top ten. The data belong to a study of blood T cell repertoires in COVID-19. Germline-derived CDR1 and CDR2 are MNHEY and SVGAGI. With 7 bases removed from V and 1 base from J, the gap between germline ends came to 16 bases. This CDR3 comprises 15 residues. Sequencing was performed on peripheral blood. This chain joins TRBV6-5 and TRBJ1-1; D perhaps matches TRBD1 (6 bases). The TCR sequence derives from a man in his sixties or seventies with acute or convalescent COVID-19. The CDR3: CASKVWGRENTEAFF. The CDR3, as DNA: TGTGCCAGCAAGGTCTGGGGGCGAGAGAACACTGAAGCTTTCTTT.